These T cell receptor beta chains were read from a single sample in a study of prognosis after radiotherapy for stage I lung cancer. TCRdb fed the multiplex PCR reads into MiXCR, producing one record per CDR3 protein. The sample carries about 35,000 distinct CDR3 sequences, around 35% recorded once. This specimen was PBMCs, taken before or after stereotactic body radiation therapy (not recorded which). These receptor sequences come from a donor aged 50 or older with non-small cell lung cancer. CDR3s include the opening cysteine and the closing phenylalanine or tryptophan. The order of the fields is CDR3 DNA, CDR3 protein, V gene, J gene, D gene, clone size. D genes are given only for firm matches. For some rows the clone size is stated as once, few or many, or as a class when expanded; others skip it.

cdr3_nt: TGCAGTGCTATATATCAGACAGGTGATCAGCCCCAGCATTTT
cdr3_aa: CSAIYQTGDQPQHF
v_call: TRBV20-1
j_call: TRBJ1-5
d_call: NA
clone_size: NA

cdr3_nt: TGTGCCAGTAGTATTTACAGGGCCGACCCTGAAGCTTTCTTT
cdr3_aa: CASSIYRADPEAFF
v_call: TRBV19
j_call: TRBJ1-1
d_call: NA
clone_size: many

cdr3_nt: TGTGCCAGCAAGCCGGGACTAGCGGGCGATGAGCAGTTCTTC
cdr3_aa: CASKPGLAGDEQFF
v_call: TRBV2
j_call: TRBJ2-1
d_call: TRBD2
clone_size: many

cdr3_nt: TGTGCCAGTAGTACACCCCGGGACGTCTATGGCTACACCTTC
cdr3_aa: CASSTPRDVYGYTF
v_call: TRBV19
j_call: TRBJ1-2
d_call: NA
clone_size: many

cdr3_nt: TGCGCCAGCAGCTTGGAGTGGAGCTCCTACGAGCAGTACTTC
cdr3_aa: CASSLEWSSYEQYF
v_call: TRBV5-1
j_call: TRBJ2-7
d_call: NA
clone_size: many

cdr3_nt: TGTGCTAGCAGCTTAGCGATATGGGGCGAGCAGTACTTC
cdr3_aa: CASSLAIWGEQYF
v_call: TRBV7-7
j_call: TRBJ2-7
d_call: NA
clone_size: many

cdr3_nt: TGTGCCAGTAGTATAGCAGGGAGGCATGAGCAGTTCTTC
cdr3_aa: CASSIAGRHEQFF
v_call: TRBV19
j_call: TRBJ2-1
d_call: NA
clone_size: many

cdr3_nt: TGCGCCAGCAGTGGGACAGGCCGAGGGGATCAGCCCCAGCATTTT
cdr3_aa: CASSGTGRGDQPQHF
v_call: TRBV10-2
j_call: TRBJ1-5
d_call: TRBD1
clone_size: many

cdr3_nt: TGTGCCAGCAGCTTCCAGTCCGGGAGTGCAGATACGCAGTATTTT
cdr3_aa: CASSFQSGSADTQYF
v_call: TRBV7-9
j_call: TRBJ2-3
d_call: NA
clone_size: many

cdr3_nt: TGTGCCAGCAGCCAAGATCGCGGTTCTGGAAACACCATATATTTT
cdr3_aa: CASSQDRGSGNTIYF
v_call: TRBV3-1
j_call: TRBJ1-3
d_call: NA
clone_size: many

cdr3_nt: TGTGCCAGCAGCTTAGATAGTAGCAAGCCCCAGCATTTT
cdr3_aa: CASSLDSSKPQHF
v_call: TRBV11-3
j_call: TRBJ1-5
d_call: NA
clone_size: medium-sized

cdr3_nt: TGTGCCAGCAGTGACTCGACGAACACCGGGGAGCTGTTTTTT
cdr3_aa: CASSDSTNTGELFF
v_call: TRBV6-4
j_call: TRBJ2-2
d_call: NA
clone_size: medium-sized